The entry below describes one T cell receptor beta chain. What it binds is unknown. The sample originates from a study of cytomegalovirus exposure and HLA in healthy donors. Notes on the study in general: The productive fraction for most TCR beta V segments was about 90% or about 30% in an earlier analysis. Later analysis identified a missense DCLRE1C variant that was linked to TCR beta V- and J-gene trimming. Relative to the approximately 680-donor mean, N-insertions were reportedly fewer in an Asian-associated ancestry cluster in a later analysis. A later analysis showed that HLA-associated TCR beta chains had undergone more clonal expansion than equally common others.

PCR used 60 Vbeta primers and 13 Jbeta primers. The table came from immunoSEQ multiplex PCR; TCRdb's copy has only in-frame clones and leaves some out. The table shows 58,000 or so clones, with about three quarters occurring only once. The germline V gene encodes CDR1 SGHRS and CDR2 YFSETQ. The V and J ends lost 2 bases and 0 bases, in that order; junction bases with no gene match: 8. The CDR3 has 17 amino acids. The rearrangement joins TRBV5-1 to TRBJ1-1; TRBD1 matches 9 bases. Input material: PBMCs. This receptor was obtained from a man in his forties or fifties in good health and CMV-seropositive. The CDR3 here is CASSFGDRVWVNTEAFF. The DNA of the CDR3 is TGCGCCAGCAGCTTCGGGGACAGGGTATGGGTGAACACTGAAGCTTTCTTT.